The clone carrying this T cell receptor (beta chain) turned up a few times. Its target is not known. PCR was performed a second time for about 6 to 12 cycles using a sample-barcoded 5' primer and a J-beta primer mix. From the 5' RACE reads, TCRdb called clonotypes with MiXCR, one entry per CDR3 protein. The sample includes 600,000 to 1,000,000 distinct CDR3 sequences, roughly 60% of them seen just once. The sample, roughly 9.5 milliliters of peripheral blood, was drawn from each donor. The data originate from a study of blood T cells in healthy people across ages. Overall study results and limits: Higher naive T cell percentage went strongly together with higher TCR beta diversity. TCR beta diversity per million T cells fell roughly linearly with age.

The CDR3 length is 13 residues. The V and J ends lost 6 bases and 0 bases respectively, with 9 bases between them. Germline CDR1 reads DFQATT; CDR2 reads SNEGSKA (reference sequence). The rearrangement uses TRBV20-1 and TRBJ2-4, with D hard to call. The sample comprised blood. This sequence originates from a man younger than 40 in good health. The DNA for the CDR3 is TGCAGTGCGCAAGGGTTAGCCAAAAACATTCAGTACTTC. Translation gives CSAQGLAKNIQYF.